This T cell receptor (beta chain) came from a study of T cell responses to AZD1222 COVID-19 vaccine. Repertoires were generated with immunoSEQ multiplex PCR, while TCRdb's copy carries only in-frame clones and drops some. Of tens of thousands of clones listed, roughly 90% are singletons. Notes on this clone: The target antigen is unknown.

Germline V gene sequence: CDR1 SGDLS, CDR2 YYNGEE. The germline V and J ends were trimmed by 2 bases and 5 bases, with 10 bases remaining between them. The CDR3 length is 13 residues. Findings and limits, study-wide: Spike-specific TCR breadth and depth were elevated following two AZD1222 doses. Reportedly, nearly half the spike-specific TCRs target unmutated variant regions. The donor group comprised mostly white British people and more females; the analysis possibly underestimated clonal diversity.

The clonotype comes from an adult in good health. The chain is built from TRBV9 and TRBJ1-2; D gene unclear. Here the sequenced sample was peripheral blood, taken on day 0 of AZD1222 vaccination. CDR3 protein: CASSVDGLYGYTF. In DNA, the CDR3 is TGTGCCAGCAGCGTGGACGGCTTATATGGCTACACCTTC.